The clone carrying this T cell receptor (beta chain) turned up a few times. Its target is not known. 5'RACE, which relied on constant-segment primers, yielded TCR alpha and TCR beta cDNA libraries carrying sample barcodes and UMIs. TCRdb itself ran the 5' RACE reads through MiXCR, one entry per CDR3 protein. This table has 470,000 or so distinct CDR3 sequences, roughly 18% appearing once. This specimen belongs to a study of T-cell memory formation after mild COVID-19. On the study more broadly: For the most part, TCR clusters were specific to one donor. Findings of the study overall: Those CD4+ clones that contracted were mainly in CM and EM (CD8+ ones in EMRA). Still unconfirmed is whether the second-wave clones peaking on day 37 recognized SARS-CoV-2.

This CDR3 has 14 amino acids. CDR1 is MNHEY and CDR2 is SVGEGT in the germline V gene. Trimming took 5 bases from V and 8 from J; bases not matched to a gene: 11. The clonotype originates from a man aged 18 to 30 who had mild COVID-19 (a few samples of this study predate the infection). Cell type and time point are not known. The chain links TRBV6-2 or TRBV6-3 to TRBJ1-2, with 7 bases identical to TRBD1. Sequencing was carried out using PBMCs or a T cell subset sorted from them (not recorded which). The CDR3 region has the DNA TGTGCCAGCAGTACGACTCTCACAGGGGCGGGCTACACCTTC. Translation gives CASSTTLTGAGYTF.